The entry that follows covers one T cell receptor (beta chain) sequence. Trimming removed 2 bases at V and 0 bases at J, with 16 bases between. CDR1 SGHRS and CDR2 YFSETQ come from the germline V gene. The CDR3 totals 17 residues. The TCR beta CDR3 regions underwent amplification using RNA transcripts as the source. In the first-round RT-PCR of the TCR CDR3, the HTBI primer set was used. TCRdb itself ran the multiplex PCR reads through MiXCR, one entry per CDR3 protein. The profile shows about 610,000 distinct CDR3 sequences, 16% of them singletons. The data were obtained in a study of T cells in Graves' hyperthyroidism and ophthalmopathy.

V usage is TRBV5-1 and J usage is TRBJ2-3; D not certain. The source material was blood. The TCR sequence derives from a woman aged 40 to 50 with Graves' ophthalmopathy. The CDR3 DNA follows: TGCGCCAGCAGCTTATCCCCCGGAGAGCTTAGCACAGATACGCAGTATTTT. It encodes CASSLSPGELSTDTQYF.